These T cell receptor beta chains were read from a single sample in a study of CD8+CD57+ T cells in acquired aplastic anemia. TCRdb ran MiXCR on the reads and lists one entry per CDR3 protein. The table has around 200,000 distinct CDR3 sequences, roughly 50% seen once; the top ten hold 10% to 15%. Sequencing was carried out using sorted CD4+, CD8+, or CD8+CD57+ T cells (not recorded which) from PBMCs. These receptors were collected from a human donor with aplastic anemia. CDR3s include the opening cysteine and the closing phenylalanine or tryptophan. The D gene is left open where the match is weak. The size field is filled for only some rows; it gives once, few, many or a size class.

size	D	J	V	DNA	CDR3
many	TRBD2	TRBJ2-5	TRBV20-1	TGCAGTGCTAGGCAACCGGGGGGTCAAGAGACCCAGTACTTC	CSARQPGGQETQYF
-	TRBD2	TRBJ2-1	TRBV2	TGTGCCAGCAGTAAGTTTGGGCGGGGGAGCTCCTACAATGAGCAGTTCTTC	CASSKFGRGSSYNEQFF
-	-	TRBJ2-5	TRBV10-3	TGTGCCATCAGAGGGGACGGGGTTCAATTGGAGACCCAGTACTTC	CAIRGDGVQLETQYF
-	TRBD2	TRBJ2-4	TRBV28	TGTGCCAGCAGTTTGCCTCTAGCGGGGCTGAACATTCAGTACTTC	CASSLPLAGLNIQYF
many	-	TRBJ2-3	TRBV5-1	TGCGCCAGCAGCTCAGCACCCCGGGGGACAGATACGCAGTATTTT	CASSSAPRGTDTQYF
-	-	TRBJ1-1	TRBV18	TGTGCCAGCTCATCCTCGTGGGGGTCTGAAGCTTTCTTT	CASSSSWGSEAFF
-	TRBD1	TRBJ2-7	TRBV9	TGTGCCAGCAGCCCCAGGTACGGGACAGGGGCCTACGAGCAGTACTTC	CASSPRYGTGAYEQYF
many	-	TRBJ2-1	TRBV9	TGTGCCAGCAGCGGGCAGGGTCGTTCCAATGAGCAGTTCTTC	CASSGQGRSNEQFF
many	-	TRBJ2-5	TRBV7-6	TGTGCCAGCAGCGATGACTCACAGACCCAGTGCTTC	CASSDDSQTQCF
many	TRBD1	TRBJ1-1	TRBV12-3/TRBV12-4	TGTGCCAGCAGGCCCTCGACAGGGCCGAACACTGAAGCTTTCTTT	CASRPSTGPNTEAFF
many	-	TRBJ1-5	TRBV12-3/TRBV12-4	TGTGCCAGCAGCAAGCAGGGTTCGGGCAATCAGCCCCAGCATTTT	CASSKQGSGNQPQHF
-	TRBD1	TRBJ2-7	TRBV2	TGTGCCAGCAGCGCGGGACAGGGAGGCCTCGAGCAGTACTTC	CASSAGQGGLEQYF
once	-	TRBJ2-7	TRBV19	TGTGCCAGTAGTATCAGGGCAGATCGAGGTAACTACGAGCAGTACTTC	CASSIRADRGNYEQYF
few	TRBD2	TRBJ2-1	TRBV5-1	TGCGCCAGTTCAAGTAGCGGGTCCGGGGCAATCAACAATGAGCAGTTCTTC	CASSSSGSGAINNEQFF
-	-	TRBJ2-7	TRBV29-1	TGCAGCGTCAGGGTCGTCGGCGAGCAGTACTTC	CSVRVVGEQYF
-	TRBD2	TRBJ2-7	TRBV20-1	TGCAGTGCTAGAGATGGGGTAGGGGCGGGAGGCTACGAGCAGTACTTC	CSARDGVGAGGYEQYF
once	-	TRBJ2-7	TRBV11-1	TGTGCCAGCAGCTCTCCGGGACGGGGCAACTCCTACGAGCAGTACTTC	CASSSPGRGNSYEQYF
few	-	TRBJ2-3	TRBV7-9	TGTGCCAGCGCGGGACTCGCTGGGGATACGCAGTATTTT	CASAGLAGDTQYF
-	TRBD2	TRBJ2-3	TRBV12-3/TRBV12-4	TGTGCCAGCAGCCCCAACGCAGCGGGGGCTAGCACAGATACGCACTATTTT	CASSPNAAGASTDTHYF
-	-	TRBJ2-5	TRBV15	TGTGCCACCAGCAGACGGGGTCTCGGAGAGACCCAGTACTTC	CATSRRGLGETQYF
-	-	TRBJ2-3	TRBV24-1	TGTGCCACCAGTGAAACGGTGGATACGCAGTATTTT	CATSETVDTQYF
-	-	TRBJ1-3	TRBV4-1	TGCGCCAGCAGCCAAGCCGGGCTAGAAGGAAACACCATATATTTT	CASSQAGLEGNTIYF
many	-	TRBJ1-1	TRBV10-3	TGTGCCATCAAAAACCAGGAGAACACTGAAGCTTTCTTT	CAIKNQENTEAFF
once	-	TRBJ2-7	TRBV11-1	TGTGCCAGCAGCTTGCGTCTCTCTCTCTCGAACCTCTACGAGCAGTACTTC	CASSLRLSLSNLYEQYF
few	-	TRBJ1-3	TRBV27	TGTGCCAGCAGTTCCCCTCCCGGAAACACCATATATTTT	CASSSPPGNTIYF
many	-	TRBJ1-4	TRBV2	TGTGCCAGCAGTAGTCGGGAAGGCGAAAAACTGTTTTTT	CASSSREGEKLFF
-	TRBD1	TRBJ1-2	TRBV19	TGTGCCATTTACAGGGGGCAAGGTGGCTACACCTTC	CAIYRGQGGYTF
many	-	TRBJ1-1	TRBV6-1	TGTGCCAGCAGTCCACTAACACAAACAGGGTTGGATTTCTTT	CASSPLTQTGLDFF